These T cell receptor beta chains were read from a single sample in a study of blood T cell repertoires in COVID-19. Repertoires were generated with immunoSEQ multiplex PCR, while TCRdb's copy carries only in-frame clones and drops some. The sample lists 130,000 or so clones, roughly four fifths occurring once. The sequencing sample was made of PBMCs or T cells enriched from blood (not recorded which). The receptors come from a woman between 50 and 59 years old with acute COVID-19. CDR3s include the opening cysteine and the closing phenylalanine or tryptophan. Fields, in order: clone size, V gene, J gene, D gene, CDR3 DNA, CDR3 protein. The D gene is left open where the match is weak. Clone size is given for some rows only: seen once, a few or many times, or a class if the clone is expanded.

NA,TRBV28,TRBJ2-1,TRBD2,TGTGCCAGCAGTTTGACGGGAGGAATTTACTACAATGAGCAGTTCTTC,CASSLTGGIYYNEQFF
NA,TRBV28,TRBJ2-3,TRBD2,TGTGCCAGCAGTTCCACGGGACTAGCGGGAGAAGATACGCAGTATTTT,CASSSTGLAGEDTQYF
NA,TRBV27,TRBJ2-5,NA,TGTGCCAGCAGTCCGCACCTCACTTCCCAAGAGACCCAGTACTTC,CASSPHLTSQETQYF
NA,TRBV4-1,TRBJ2-1,NA,TGCGCCAGCAGCCAAGCACTCGGAGGGGAGCAGTTCTTC,CASSQALGGEQFF
NA,TRBV5-1,TRBJ2-7,TRBD2,TGCGCCAGCAGCTTGATTGGGGACTATCCTTACGAGCAGTACTTC,CASSLIGDYPYEQYF
NA,TRBV6-2/TRBV6-3,TRBJ1-5,NA,TGTGCCAGCAGTTACTCAACTGCGGCCCAGCATTTT,CASSYSTAAQHF
NA,TRBV2,TRBJ1-5,NA,TGTGCCAGCAGGCGGGGGCAGGGGAATCAGCCCCAGCATTTT,CASRRGQGNQPQHF
NA,TRBV5-1,TRBJ2-3,TRBD2,TGCGCCAGCAGCTTTGGAGCGGGAGGGACAGATACGCAGTATTTT,CASSFGAGGTDTQYF
few,TRBV9,TRBJ2-1,TRBD2,TGTGCCAGCAGCGTAGAGGCGGGAGTTGTCAATGAGCAGTTCTTC,CASSVEAGVVNEQFF
once,TRBV11-2,TRBJ1-3,NA,TGTGCCAGCAGCTTAGTGTCCACAGCAAGCTCTGGAAACACCATATATTTT,CASSLVSTASSGNTIYF
NA,TRBV29-1,TRBJ1-2,NA,TGCAGCGTTGGGGTAGGGGGTTTGGGCTACACCTTC,CSVGVGGLGYTF
NA,TRBV5-6,TRBJ2-5,TRBD2,TGTGCCAGCAGACCCCTAGCGGTAGAGACCCAGTACTTC,CASRPLAVETQYF
NA,TRBV29-1,TRBJ1-1,NA,TGCAGCGGGGTGACAGGACCCATGAACACTGAAGCTTTCTTT,CSGVTGPMNTEAFF
NA,TRBV11-2,TRBJ2-1,NA,TGTGCCAGCAGCCTTAGCCCCGATGAGCAGTTCTTC,CASSLSPDEQFF